This T cell receptor beta chain was documented in a study of Graves' ophthalmopathy and Graves' hyperthyroidism. Included hyperthyroidism patients were aged 18 to 65 and newly diagnosed (under 2 months' duration). RNA transcripts provided the template for amplifying TCR beta CDR3 regions. Amplification began with first-round RT-PCR using HTBI primers, then second-round multiplex PCR was performed. Using its own MiXCR run on the multiplex PCR reads, TCRdb lists one record per CDR3 protein. The sample consists of some 350,000 distinct CDR3 sequences, about 15% of them appearing once. This clonotype was recorded many times. The ends lost 4 bases at V and 1 base at J; junction bases unmatched: 16. This CDR3 has 20 residues. CDR1 MRHNA and CDR2 SNTAGT come from the germline V gene.

The rearrangement links TRBV6-4 to TRBJ1-5; 10 nucleotides agree with TRBD1. The receptor comes from an adult woman with stable Graves' hyperthyroidism. Material: peripheral blood. The CDR3 protein is CASSAVGRDRGYRSNQPQHF. The CDR3 region has the DNA TGTGCCAGCAGTGCCGTCGGCCGGGACAGGGGTTATAGGAGCAATCAGCCCCAGCATTTT.